Listed below are T cell receptor beta chains from one sample, sequenced in a study of T cells after posttransplantation cyclophosphamide. Repertoires were generated with immunoSEQ multiplex PCR, while TCRdb's copy carries only in-frame clones and drops some. Among about 43,000 clones, about 90% were seen once, and the ten largest hold about 2.5%. This sample comprised PBMCs, obtained 55 to 70 days after allogeneic stem cell transplant with posttransplant cyclophosphamide. These receptor sequences come from a male patient in his sixties or seventies who received an allogeneic stem cell transplant from a related donor and was CMV-positive. Some T cells may be transferred from the graft donor. Both conserved end residues are trimmed from each CDR3.

V gene,CDR3 protein
TRBV28,ASSLLDSGRRAF
TRBV19,ASGFRAEQPQH
TRBV7-6,ASSPAQTGQVSGIAKNIQY
TRBV11-2,ASSYLDSNTEAF
TRBV11-2,ASSLDAGGLYNEQF
TRBV5-1,ASSLGRGAPTDTQY
TRBV27,ASSFRGGWDSNYGYT
TRBV11-2,ASSLGASGLLEEQF
TRBV27,ASSPGGSGLGETQY
TRBV28,ASNRVAAQPQH
TRBV5-1,ASSPLVGSGNTIY
TRBV15,ATSRGGQASYGYT
TRBV5-1,ASSLSGASTDTQY
TRBV21-1,ASSKVARTGLHNEQF